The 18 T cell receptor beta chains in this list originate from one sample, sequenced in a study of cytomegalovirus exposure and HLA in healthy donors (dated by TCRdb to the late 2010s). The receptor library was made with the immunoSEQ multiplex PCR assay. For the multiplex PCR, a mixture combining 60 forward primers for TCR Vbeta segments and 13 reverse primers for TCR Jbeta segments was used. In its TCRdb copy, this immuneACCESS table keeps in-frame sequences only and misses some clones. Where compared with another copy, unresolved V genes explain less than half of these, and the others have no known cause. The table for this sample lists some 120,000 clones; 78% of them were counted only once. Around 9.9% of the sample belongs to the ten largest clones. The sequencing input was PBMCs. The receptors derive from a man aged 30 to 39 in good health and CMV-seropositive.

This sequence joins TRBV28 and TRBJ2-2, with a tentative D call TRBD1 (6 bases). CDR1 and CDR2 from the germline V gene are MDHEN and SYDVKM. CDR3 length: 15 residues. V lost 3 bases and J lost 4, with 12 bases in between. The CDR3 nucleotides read TGTGCCAGCAGTTTTAACAGGGACGGCACCGGGGAGCTGTTTTTT. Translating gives CASSFNRDGTGELFF. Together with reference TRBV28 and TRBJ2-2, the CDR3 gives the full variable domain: DVKVTQSSRYLVKRTGEKVFLECVQDMDHENMFWYRQDPGLGLRLIYFSYDVKMKEKGDIPEGYSVSREKKERFSLILESASTNQTSMYLCASSFNRDGTGELFFGEGSRLTVL.

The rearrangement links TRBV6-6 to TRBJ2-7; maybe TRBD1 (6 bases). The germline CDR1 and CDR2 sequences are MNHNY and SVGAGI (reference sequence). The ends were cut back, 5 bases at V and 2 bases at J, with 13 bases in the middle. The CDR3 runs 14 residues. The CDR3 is CASSRLGAPYEQYF. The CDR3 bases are TGTGCCAGCAGTCGGTTGGGGGCGCCCTACGAGCAGTACTTC.

CDR3 in DNA: TGCAGCGCAGACCAGGGGGCGATTGAAGCTTTCTTT. Translated, it gives CSADQGAIEAFF. The chain employs TRBV29-1 and TRBJ1-1; 8 bases line up with TRBD1. The CDR3 covers 12 residues. The trim removed 7 bases at V and 7 bases at J, leaving 8 bases unmatched. Germline V gene data show CDR1 as SQVTM and CDR2 as ANQGSEA.

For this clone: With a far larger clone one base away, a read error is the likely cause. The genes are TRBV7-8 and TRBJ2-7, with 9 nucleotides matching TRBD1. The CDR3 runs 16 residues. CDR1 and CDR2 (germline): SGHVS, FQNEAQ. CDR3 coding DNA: TGTGCCAGCAGCCCCCCTTCGGGGGACAGGGTTCACGAGCAGTGCTTC. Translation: CASSPPSGDRVHEQCF.

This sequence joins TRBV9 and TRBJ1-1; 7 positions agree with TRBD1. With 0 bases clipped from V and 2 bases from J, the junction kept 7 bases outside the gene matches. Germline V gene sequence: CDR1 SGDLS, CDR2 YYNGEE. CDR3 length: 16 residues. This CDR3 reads CASSVEPGQVNTEAFF. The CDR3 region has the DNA TGTGCCAGCAGCGTAGAACCCGGACAGGTTAACACTGAAGCTTTCTTT.

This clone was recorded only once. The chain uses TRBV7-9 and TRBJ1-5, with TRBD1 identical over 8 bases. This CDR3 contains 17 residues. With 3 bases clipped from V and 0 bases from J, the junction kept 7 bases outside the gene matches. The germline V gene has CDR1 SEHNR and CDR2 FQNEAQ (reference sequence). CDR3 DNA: TGTGCCAGCAGCTTTGCAGGGGGCCATTATAGCAATCAGCCCCAGCATTTT. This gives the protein CASSFAGGHYSNQPQHF.

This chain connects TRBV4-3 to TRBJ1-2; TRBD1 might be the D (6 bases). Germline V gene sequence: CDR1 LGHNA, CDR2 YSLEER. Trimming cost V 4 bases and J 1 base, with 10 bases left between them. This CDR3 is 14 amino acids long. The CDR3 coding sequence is TGCGCCAGCAGCCCCAACAGGGTTAACTATGGCTACACCTTC. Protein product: CASSPNRVNYGYTF.

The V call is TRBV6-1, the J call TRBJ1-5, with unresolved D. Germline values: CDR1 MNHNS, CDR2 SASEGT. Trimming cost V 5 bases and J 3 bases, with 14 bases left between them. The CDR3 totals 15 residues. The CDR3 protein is CASSFSAEYNQPQHF. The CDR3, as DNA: TGTGCCAGCAGTTTTAGCGCCGAATACAATCAGCCCCAGCATTTT.

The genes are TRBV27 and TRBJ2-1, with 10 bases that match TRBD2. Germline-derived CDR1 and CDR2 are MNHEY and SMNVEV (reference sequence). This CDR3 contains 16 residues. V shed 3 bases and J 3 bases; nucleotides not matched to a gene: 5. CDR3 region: CASSLVRTSGYNEQFF. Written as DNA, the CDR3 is TGTGCCAGCAGTTTGGTCCGGACTAGCGGCTACAATGAGCAGTTCTTC.

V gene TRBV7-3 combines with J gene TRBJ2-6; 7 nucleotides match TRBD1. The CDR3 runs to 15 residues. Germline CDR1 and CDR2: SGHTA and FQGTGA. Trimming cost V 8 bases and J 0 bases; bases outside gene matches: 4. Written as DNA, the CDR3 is TGTGCCAGCGGGACAGCCCTCTCTGGGGCCAACGTCCTGACTTTC. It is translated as CASGTALSGANVLTF.

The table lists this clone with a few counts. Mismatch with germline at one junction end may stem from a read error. The DNA for the CDR3 is TGTGCCAGCAGTTCCAACTCCGGGACTAGCAGAGATACGCAGTATTTT. Translation gives CASSSNSGTSRDTQYF. The chain carries TRBV6-5 and TRBJ2-3; the match to TRBD2 covers 9 bases. The CDR3 length is 16 residues. Germline V CDR1 and CDR2: MNHEY, SVGAGI.

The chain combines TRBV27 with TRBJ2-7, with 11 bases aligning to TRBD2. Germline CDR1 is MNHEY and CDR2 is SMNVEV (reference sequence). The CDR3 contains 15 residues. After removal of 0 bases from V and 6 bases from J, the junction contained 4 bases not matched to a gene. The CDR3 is CASSLSLAGGREQYF. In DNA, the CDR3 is TGTGCCAGCAGTTTATCCCTAGCGGGAGGTCGCGAGCAGTACTTC.

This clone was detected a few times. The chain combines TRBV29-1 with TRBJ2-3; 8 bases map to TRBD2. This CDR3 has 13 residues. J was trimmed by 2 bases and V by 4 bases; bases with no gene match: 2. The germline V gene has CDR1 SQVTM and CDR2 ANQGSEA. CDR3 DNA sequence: TGCAGCGTTGGGGGACTAGTCACAGATACGCAGTATTTT. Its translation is CSVGGLVTDTQYF.

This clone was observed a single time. CDR3 region: CASSQVAGTASYEQYF. The CDR3 nucleotides are TGCGCCAGCAGCCAAGTCGCCGGGACAGCCTCCTACGAGCAGTACTTC. The rearrangement uses TRBV4-1 and TRBJ2-7, with 7 bases identical to TRBD1. CDR3 length: 16 amino acids. CDR1 and CDR2 (germline): MGHRA, YSYEKL. The trim removed 1 base at V and 0 bases at J, leaving 6 bases unmatched.

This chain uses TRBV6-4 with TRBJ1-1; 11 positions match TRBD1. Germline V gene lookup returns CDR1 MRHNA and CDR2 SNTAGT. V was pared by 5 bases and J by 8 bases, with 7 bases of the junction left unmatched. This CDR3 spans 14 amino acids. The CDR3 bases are TGTGCCAGCAGTTCGGACAGGGGGCAATCAGAAGCTTTCTTT. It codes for CASSSDRGQSEAFF.

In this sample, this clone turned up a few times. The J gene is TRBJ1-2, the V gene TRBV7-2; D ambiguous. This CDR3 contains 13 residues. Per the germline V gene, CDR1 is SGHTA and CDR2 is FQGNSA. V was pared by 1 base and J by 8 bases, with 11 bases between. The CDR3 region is CASSLEPVWGYTF. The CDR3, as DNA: TGTGCCAGCAGCTTAGAACCGGTCTGGGGCTACACCTTC. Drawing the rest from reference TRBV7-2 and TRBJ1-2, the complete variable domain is GAGVSQSPSNKVTEKGKDVELRCDPISGHTALYWYRQSLGQGLEFLIYFQGNSAPDKSGLPSDRFSAERTGGSVSTLTIQRTQQEDSAVYLCASSLEPVWGYTFGSGTRLTVV.

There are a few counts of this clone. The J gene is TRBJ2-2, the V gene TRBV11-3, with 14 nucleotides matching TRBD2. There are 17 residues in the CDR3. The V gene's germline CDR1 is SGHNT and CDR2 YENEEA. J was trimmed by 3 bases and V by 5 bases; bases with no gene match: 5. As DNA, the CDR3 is TGTGCCAGCAGCCGGGGACTAGCGGGAGCCCACACCGGGGAGCTGTTTTTT. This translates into CASSRGLAGAHTGELFF.

The CDR3 region has the DNA TGTGCCAGCAGCTTTAGCTCCTACGAGCAGTACTTC. It encodes CASSFSSYEQYF. The chain links TRBV13 to TRBJ2-7; D uncertain. Trimming took 3 bases from V and 0 from J, leaving 3 bases between them. CDR1 is PRHDT, CDR2 FYEKMQ, per germline (reference sequence). The CDR3 covers 12 residues. Combining the CDR3 with reference TRBV13 and TRBJ2-7 gives the whole variable domain AAGVIQSPRHLIKEKRETATLKCYPIPRHDTVYWYQQGPGQDPQFLISFYEKMQSDKGSIPDRFSAQQFSDYHSELNMSSLELGDSALYFCASSFSSYEQYFGPGTRLTVT.